The 14 T cell receptor beta chains given below trace back to one sample, sequenced in a study of cytomegalovirus exposure and HLA in healthy donors. Libraries were prepared by immunoSEQ multiplex PCR; TCRdb keeps only in-frame clonotypes and omits some of them. This repertoire shows 100,000 to 150,000 clones, roughly 95% found once; its top ten account for approximately 1.5%. Sequenced sample: PBMCs. The receptors come from a man aged 18 to 29 in good health and CMV-seronegative.

CDR3 region: CASSMGQFNNQPQHF. CDR3 DNA sequence: TGTGCCAGCAGTATGGGACAGTTTAACAATCAGCCCCAGCATTTT. The chain recombines TRBV6-5 with TRBJ1-5; 7 nucleotides align to TRBD1. Germline V CDR1 and CDR2: MNHEY, SVGAGI. J gave up 3 bases and V 5 bases, and 7 bases lay outside the gene matches. This CDR3 region has 15 residues.

The chain is built from TRBV30 and TRBJ2-3; D perhaps matches TRBD2 (6 bases). In germline, CDR1 is GTSNPN, CDR2 SVGIG (reference sequence). V was trimmed by 1 base and J by 0 bases, leaving 14 bases between them. The CDR3 loop spans 16 amino acids. CDR3 DNA sequence: TGTGCCTGGAGTGGCTTTGGGGGGAGCAGCACAGATACGCAGTATTTT. Translating gives CAWSGFGGSSTDTQYF.

This clone has ten or more counts. The chain recombines TRBV5-4 with TRBJ1-2; D is undetermined. This CDR3 is built from 12 residues. V lost 1 base and J lost 9, with 10 bases in between. Germline CDR1 and CDR2: SGHNT and YYREEE (reference sequence). The CDR3 loop is CASSLYLGSYTF. The CDR3 DNA is TGTGCCAGCAGCTTGTATTTGGGCAGCTACACCTTC.

The chain has TRBV13 and TRBJ2-7; D unclear. From germline, CDR1 is PRHDT and CDR2 FYEKMQ (reference sequence). This CDR3 has 13 amino acids. The ends were cut back, 2 bases at V and 6 bases at J, with 11 bases in the middle. In DNA, the CDR3 is TGTGCCAGCAGCTTAATCCTAGACGGCGAGCAGTACTTC. Encoded protein: CASSLILDGEQYF. The whole variable domain, filled in from reference TRBV13 and TRBJ2-7, reads AAGVIQSPRHLIKEKRETATLKCYPIPRHDTVYWYQQGPGQDPQFLISFYEKMQSDKGSIPDRFSAQQFSDYHSELNMSSLELGDSALYFCASSLILDGEQYFGPGTRLTVT.

The chain has TRBV2 and TRBJ2-4; maybe TRBD2 (6 bases). The germline gives CDR1 SNHLY, CDR2 FYNNEI. The CDR3 runs to 13 residues. V was trimmed by 8 bases and J by 14 bases, leaving 22 bases between them. The CDR3 DNA is TGTGCCAGCCGCGGGACGGATCTCGGAAGTGAGTACTTC. Translating it yields CASRGTDLGSEYF. Based on the CDR3 plus reference TRBV2 and TRBJ2-4, the full variable domain is EPEVTQTPSHQVTQMGQEVILRCVPISNHLYFYWYRQILGQKVEFLVSFYNNEISEKSEIFDDQFSVERPDGSNFTLKIRSTKLEDSAMYFCASRGTDLGSEYFGAGTRLSVL.

The chain has TRBV13 and TRBJ1-5, with D possibly matching TRBD1 (6 bases). Per the germline V gene, CDR1 is PRHDT and CDR2 is FYEKMQ (reference sequence). The CDR3 sequence is 16 residues long. V lost 2 bases and J 5 bases, leaving 16 bases between the germline ends. The CDR3 loop reads CASSLSSTGPHQPQHF. CDR3 nucleotide sequence: TGTGCCAGCAGCTTAAGTAGCACAGGGCCACATCAGCCCCAGCATTTT.

The chain links TRBV11-3 to TRBJ2-7, with 7 bases that match TRBD2. With 2 bases clipped from V and 2 bases from J, the junction kept 3 bases outside the gene matches. Germline V lookup: CDR1 SGHNT, CDR2 YENEEA. This CDR3 has 14 amino acids. CDR3 in amino acids: CASSLTSATYEQYF. For the CDR3, the DNA is TGTGCCAGCAGCTTAACTAGCGCTACCTACGAGCAGTACTTC.

This clone has just one count. The V call is TRBV7-3, the J call TRBJ2-7; D is perhaps TRBD2 (6 bases). Per germline, CDR1 SGHTA and CDR2 FQGTGA. Trimming cost V 5 bases and J 3 bases, with 17 bases left between them. The CDR3 length is 15 residues. CDR3 in amino acids: CASSPMVVADYEQYF. CDR3 nucleotide sequence: TGTGCCAGCAGCCCGATGGTAGTAGCGGACTACGAGCAGTACTTC.

J is TRBJ1-1 and V is TRBV15, with D unresolved. The V end lost 3 bases, the J end lost 4 bases, and 15 bases lay between the germline ends. The CDR3 contains 15 residues. Looked up from germline, CDR1 is LNHNV and CDR2 is YYDKDF (reference sequence). The CDR3 coding sequence is TGTGCCACCAGCAGTCTACCCGCAGGTCCCACTGAAGCTTTCTTT. Its translation: CATSSLPAGPTEAFF.

This chain uses TRBV12-2 with TRBJ2-3; the table assigns TRBD2, which was not confirmed against the DNA. TRBV12-2 has pseudogene status. This CDR3 spans 15 amino acids. CDR3 sequence reads: CASRPHRSLTDTQYF. The CDR3, as DNA: TGTGCAAGTCGCCCCCACCGGAGCCTCACAGATACGCAGTATTTT.

The genes are TRBV5-1 and TRBJ1-2; D unresolved. Germline V lookup: CDR1 SGHRS, CDR2 YFSETQ. V shed 7 bases and J shed 2 bases, with 12 bases lying between them. The CDR3 has 13 amino acids. The CDR3 protein is CASGSGGNYGYTF. CDR3 DNA sequence: TGCGCCAGCGGTTCAGGAGGAAACTATGGCTACACCTTC. The full variable domain, rest sourced from reference TRBV5-1 and TRBJ1-2, is KAGVTQTPRYLIKTRGQQVTLSCSPISGHRSVSWYQQTPGQGLQFLFEYFSETQRNKGNFPGRFSGRQFSNSRSEMNVSTLELGDSALYLCASGSGGNYGYTFGSGTRLTVV.

This clone was counted a single time. The chain links TRBV6-5 to TRBJ1-4; a possible D gene is TRBD1 (5 bases). The length of the CDR3 is 14 residues. Trimming shortened V by 4 bases and J by 7 bases, and 13 bases separated the two germline ends. The germline CDR1 and CDR2 sequences are MNHEY and SVGAGI. The CDR3 sequence: CASSLKGRAEKLFF. The CDR3 nucleotides read TGTGCCAGCAGTTTAAAAGGCAGGGCTGAAAAACTGTTTTTT.

The rearrangement joins TRBV18 to TRBJ1-2; TRBD1 matches 8 bases. The trim removed 2 bases at V and 0 bases at J, leaving 8 bases unmatched. CDR1 is KGHSH and CDR2 is LQKENI in the germline V gene. The CDR3 totals 17 residues. The CDR3 DNA reads TGTGCCAGCTCACCAGAAGGCAGGGGGCTAACTAACTATGGCTACACCTTC. It yields the protein CASSPEGRGLTNYGYTF.

The CDR3 spells CASSSQGNANYGYTF. CDR3 nucleotides: TGTGCCAGCAGTTCTCAGGGAAACGCTAACTATGGCTACACCTTC. The genes are TRBV6-5 and TRBJ1-2; possibly TRBD1 for D (5 bases). V shed 4 bases and J shed 0 bases, with 12 bases lying between them. This CDR3 comprises 15 residues. CDR1 and CDR2 from the germline V gene are MNHEY and SVGAGI.